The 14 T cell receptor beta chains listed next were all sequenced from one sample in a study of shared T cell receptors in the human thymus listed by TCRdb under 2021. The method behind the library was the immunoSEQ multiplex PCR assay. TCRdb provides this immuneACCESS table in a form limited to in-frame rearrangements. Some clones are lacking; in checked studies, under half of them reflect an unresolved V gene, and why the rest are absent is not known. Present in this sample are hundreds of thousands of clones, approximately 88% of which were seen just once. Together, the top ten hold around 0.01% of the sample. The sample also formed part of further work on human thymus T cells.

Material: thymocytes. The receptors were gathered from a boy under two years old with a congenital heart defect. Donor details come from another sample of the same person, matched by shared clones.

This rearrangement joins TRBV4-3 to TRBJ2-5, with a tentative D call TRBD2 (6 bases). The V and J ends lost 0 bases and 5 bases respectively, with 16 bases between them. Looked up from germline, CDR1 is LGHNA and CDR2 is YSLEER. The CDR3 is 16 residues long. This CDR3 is CASSQDSSDQGETQYF. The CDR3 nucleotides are TGCGCCAGCAGCCAAGATTCTAGCGACCAAGGGGAGACCCAGTACTTC.

The CDR3 nucleotides read TGTGCCACCAGCAGAGATCGGAGCAATCAGCCCCAGCATTTT. Translation: CATSRDRSNQPQHF. V and J are TRBV15 and TRBJ1-5, with D unclear. V lost 0 bases and J lost 1, with 4 bases in between. Germline V lookup: CDR1 LNHNV, CDR2 YYDKDF (reference sequence). The CDR3 length is 14 residues.

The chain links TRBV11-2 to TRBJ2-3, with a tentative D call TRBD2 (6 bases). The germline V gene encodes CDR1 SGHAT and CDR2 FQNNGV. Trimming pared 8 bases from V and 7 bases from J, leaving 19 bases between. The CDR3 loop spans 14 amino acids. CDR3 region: CASGTGGRGNTQYF. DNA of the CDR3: TGTGCCAGCGGGACTGGGGGGAGAGGAAATACGCAGTATTTT.

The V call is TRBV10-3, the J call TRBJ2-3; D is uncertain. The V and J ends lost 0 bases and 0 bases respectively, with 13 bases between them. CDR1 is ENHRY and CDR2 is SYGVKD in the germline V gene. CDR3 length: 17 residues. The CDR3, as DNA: TGTGCCATCAGTGAGTCTGCGGCGGCGACTAGCACAGATACGCAGTATTTT. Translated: CAISESAAATSTDTQYF.

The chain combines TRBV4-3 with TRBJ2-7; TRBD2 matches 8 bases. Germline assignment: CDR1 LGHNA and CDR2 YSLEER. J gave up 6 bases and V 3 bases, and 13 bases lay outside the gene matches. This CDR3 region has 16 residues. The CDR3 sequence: CASSHDVGGALGEQYF. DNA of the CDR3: TGCGCCAGCAGCCATGATGTCGGGGGGGCTCTAGGCGAGCAGTACTTC.

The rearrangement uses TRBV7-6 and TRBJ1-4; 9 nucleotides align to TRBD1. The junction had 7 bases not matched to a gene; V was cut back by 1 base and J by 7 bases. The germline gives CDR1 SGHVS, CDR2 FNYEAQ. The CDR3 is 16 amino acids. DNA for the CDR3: TGTGCCAGCAGCTTAGTAGGTGGGACAGGGACTGAAAAACTGTTTTTT. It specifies CASSLVGGTGTEKLFF.

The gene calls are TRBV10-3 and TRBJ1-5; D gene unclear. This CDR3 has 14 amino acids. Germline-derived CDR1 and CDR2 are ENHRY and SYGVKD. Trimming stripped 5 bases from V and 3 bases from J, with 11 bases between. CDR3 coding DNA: TGTGCCATCAGTAATGCTAGATACAATCAGCCCCAGCATTTT. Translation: CAISNARYNQPQHF.

CDR3 protein: CASSQVPGQGLSYEQYF. In DNA form, the CDR3 reads TGTGCCAGCAGCCAAGTCCCGGGGCAGGGGTTGTCCTACGAGCAGTACTTC. V is TRBV14 and J is TRBJ2-7; D possibly corresponds to TRBD1 (6 bases). The CDR3 spans 17 residues. From germline, CDR1 is SGHDN and CDR2 FVKESK. Trimming took 1 base from V and 1 from J, leaving 17 bases between them.

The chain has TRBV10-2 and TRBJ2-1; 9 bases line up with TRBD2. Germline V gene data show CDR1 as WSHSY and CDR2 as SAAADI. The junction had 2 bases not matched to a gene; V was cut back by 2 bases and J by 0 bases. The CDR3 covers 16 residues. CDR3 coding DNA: TGCGCCAGCAGTGAGATGACTAGCGGCTCCTACAATGAGCAGTTCTTC. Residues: CASSEMTSGSYNEQFF.

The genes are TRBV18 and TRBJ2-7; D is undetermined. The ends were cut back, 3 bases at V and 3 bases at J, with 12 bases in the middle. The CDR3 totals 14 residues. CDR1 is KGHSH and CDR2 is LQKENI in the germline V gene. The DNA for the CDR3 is TGTGCCAGCTCACCGGGCACGGCAAACTACGAGCAGTACTTC. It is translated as CASSPGTANYEQYF.

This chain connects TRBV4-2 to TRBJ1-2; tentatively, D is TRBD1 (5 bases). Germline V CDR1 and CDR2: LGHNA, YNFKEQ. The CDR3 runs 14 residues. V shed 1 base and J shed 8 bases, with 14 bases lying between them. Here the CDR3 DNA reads TGTGCCAGCAGCCAAGGGGGGGGAGGGAAGGGCTACACCTTC. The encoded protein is CASSQGGGGKGYTF.

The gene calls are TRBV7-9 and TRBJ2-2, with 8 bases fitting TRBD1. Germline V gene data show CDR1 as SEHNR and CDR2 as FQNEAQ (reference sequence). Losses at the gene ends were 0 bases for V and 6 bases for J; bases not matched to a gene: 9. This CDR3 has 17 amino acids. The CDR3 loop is CASSLALDREGSGELFF. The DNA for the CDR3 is TGTGCCAGCAGCTTAGCACTGGACAGGGAAGGATCCGGGGAGCTGTTTTTT.

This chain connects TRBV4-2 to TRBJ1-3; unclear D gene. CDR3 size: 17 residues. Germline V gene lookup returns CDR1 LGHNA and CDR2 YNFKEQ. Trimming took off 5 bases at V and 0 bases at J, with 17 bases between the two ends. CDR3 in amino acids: CASSAPVGRNSGNTIYF. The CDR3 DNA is TGTGCCAGCAGCGCACCCGTCGGTAGAAACTCTGGAAACACCATATATTTT.

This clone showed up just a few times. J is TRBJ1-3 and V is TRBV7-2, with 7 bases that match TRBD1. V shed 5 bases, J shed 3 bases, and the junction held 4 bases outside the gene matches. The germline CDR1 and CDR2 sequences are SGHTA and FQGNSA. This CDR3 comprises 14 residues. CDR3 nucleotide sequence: TGTGCCAGCAGCACTGACAGGGATGGAAACACCATATATTTT. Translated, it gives CASSTDRDGNTIYF.